One TCR beta chain is described in this entry. Its target is not known. Sequencing used immunoSEQ multiplex PCR; TCRdb keeps in-frame clones, though not all of them. The data contain 150,000 to 180,000 clones, around 90% of them singletons. Germline CDR1 SGHAT, CDR2 FQNNGV. The germline V and J ends were trimmed by 2 bases and 2 bases, with 7 bases remaining between them. The length of the CDR3 is 13 residues. These data belong to a study of T cell responses to AZD1222 COVID-19 vaccine. Study as a whole: Whether given at about 4 or about 12 weeks, second doses were pooled. Regarding the study as a whole: The breadth and depth of Spike-specific TCRs increased once two AZD1222 doses had been given. Donors skewed white British and female; clonal diversity was possibly underestimated. Distributed over spike, vaccine-associated CD4 TCRs predominated at 160-218 and 743-854.

The rearrangement joins TRBV11-2 to TRBJ2-7; possible D gene TRBD2, 6 bases. Sample: peripheral blood, taken on day 0 of AZD1222 vaccination. The receptor comes from an adult in good health. The CDR3 DNA reads TGTGCCAGCAGCTTATCGGGAGCCTACGAGCAGTACTTC. Translation gives CASSLSGAYEQYF.